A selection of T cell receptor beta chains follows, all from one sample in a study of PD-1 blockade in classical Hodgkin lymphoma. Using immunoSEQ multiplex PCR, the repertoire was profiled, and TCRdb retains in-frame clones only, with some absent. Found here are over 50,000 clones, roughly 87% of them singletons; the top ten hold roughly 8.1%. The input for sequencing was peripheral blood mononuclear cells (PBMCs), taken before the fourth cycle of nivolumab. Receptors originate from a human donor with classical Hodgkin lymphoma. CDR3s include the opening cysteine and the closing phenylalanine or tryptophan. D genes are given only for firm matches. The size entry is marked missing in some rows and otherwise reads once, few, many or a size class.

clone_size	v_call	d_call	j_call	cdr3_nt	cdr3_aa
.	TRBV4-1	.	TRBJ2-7	TGCGCCAGCAGCCTCTGGGCCGGAACCTACGAGCAGTACTTC	CASSLWAGTYEQYF
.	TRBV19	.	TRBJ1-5	TGTGCCAGTAGTATAGGAGGAGGGGGGGATCAGCCCCAGCATTTT	CASSIGGGGDQPQHF
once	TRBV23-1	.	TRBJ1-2	TGCGCCAGCAGACCCCAATGGGGGCGTAACTATGGCTACACCTTC	CASRPQWGRNYGYTF
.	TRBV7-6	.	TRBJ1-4	TGTGCCAGCAGCCCACGAGGCAGGGCGGGAAAACTGTTTTTT	CASSPRGRAGKLFF
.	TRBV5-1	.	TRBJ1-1	TGCGCCAGCAGCTTGGGCCTATCGGATACTGAAGCTTTCTTT	CASSLGLSDTEAFF
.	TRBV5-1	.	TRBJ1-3	TGCGCCAGCACAGCAGACATCTCTGGAAACACCATATATTTT	CASTADISGNTIYF
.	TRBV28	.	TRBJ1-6	TGTGCCAGCAGTTTGCCCTGGGCGGGAATTAATTCACCCCTCCACTTT	CASSLPWAGINSPLHF
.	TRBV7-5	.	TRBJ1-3	TGTGCCAGAAGCTCCCGGGACAGAAGCTCTGGAAACACCATATATTTT	CARSSRDRSSGNTIYF
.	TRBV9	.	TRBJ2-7	TGTGCCAGCGGAAAAGCGACGGGGGAGCAGTACTTC	CASGKATGEQYF
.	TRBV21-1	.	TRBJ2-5	TGTGCCAGCAGCAATCTGGACAGGGGGGGGAGAGAGACCCAGTACTTC	CASSNLDRGGRETQYF
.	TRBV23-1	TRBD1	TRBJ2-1	TGCGCCAGCAGTCAAGCACCCCGGGACAGGGGGCACGATGAGCAGTTCTTC	CASSQAPRDRGHDEQFF
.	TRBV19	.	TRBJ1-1	TGTGCCAGTAGTATAGTCGACGGACGGGGGAACACTGAAGCTTTCTTT	CASSIVDGRGNTEAFF
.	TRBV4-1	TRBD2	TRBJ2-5	TGCGCCAGCAGCCCTTCCCTGACTAGCGGGGTGACCCAGTACTTC	CASSPSLTSGVTQYF
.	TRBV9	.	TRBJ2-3	TGTGCCAGCAGCCATACTGTAGATACGCAGTATTTT	CASSHTVDTQYF
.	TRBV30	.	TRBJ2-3	TGTGCCTGGAAAGACGGCAGAAGCACAGATACGCAGTATTTT	CAWKDGRSTDTQYF
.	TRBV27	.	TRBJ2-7	TGTGCCAGCAGCGTAGGGGGGACCGTGTCCTACGAGCAGTACTTC	CASSVGGTVSYEQYF
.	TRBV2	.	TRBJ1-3	TGTGCCAGCAGTGCGGGAGGGGGGAGCGGGACGAACACCATATATTTT	CASSAGGGSGTNTIYF
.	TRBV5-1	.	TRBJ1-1	TGCGCCAGCAGCTTGGACAGGGCAAACGGTGAAGCTTTCTTT	CASSLDRANGEAFF
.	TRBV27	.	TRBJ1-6	TGTGCCAGCAGTTCGGCCTTCAATTCACCCCTCCACTTT	CASSSAFNSPLHF
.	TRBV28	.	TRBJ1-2	TGTGCCAGCAGACCCGAGGCCGGACCCTATGGCTACACCTTC	CASRPEAGPYGYTF
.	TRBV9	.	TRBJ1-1	TGTGCCAGCAGCTCTATAGTAAGGAACACTGAAGCTTTCTTT	CASSSIVRNTEAFF
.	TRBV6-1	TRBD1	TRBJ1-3	TGTGCCACCCAACAGGGGATGAAGTCTGGAAACACCATATATTTT	CATQQGMKSGNTIYF
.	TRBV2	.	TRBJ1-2	TGTGCCAGCAGTGAGTCCCCCGGGGGTGGCTACACCTTC	CASSESPGGGYTF
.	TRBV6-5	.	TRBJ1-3	TGTGCCAGCCAAACCGGGACCAACTCTGGAAACACCATATATTTT	CASQTGTNSGNTIYF
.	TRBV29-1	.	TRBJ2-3	TGCAGCGTTGTGGGTGGGTCCCCAGATACGCAGTATTTT	CSVVGGSPDTQYF
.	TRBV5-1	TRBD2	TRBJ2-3	TGCGCCAGCAGCTTCGGGACTAGCGTACCTCTAGGAACGCAGTATTTT	CASSFGTSVPLGTQYF
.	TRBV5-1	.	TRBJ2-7	TGCGCCAGCAGCTTGGCCGTAGGGTTCGGCGAGCAGTACTTC	CASSLAVGFGEQYF
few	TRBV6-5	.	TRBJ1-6	TGTGCCAGCAGTCGGGCCTCGGGAGAGAATTCACCCCTCCACTTT	CASSRASGENSPLHF
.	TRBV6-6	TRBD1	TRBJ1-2	TGTGCCGGGGGGGACAGGGCGTTGTCTGGCTACACCTTC	CAGGDRALSGYTF
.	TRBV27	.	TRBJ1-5	TGTGCCAGCAGTTTTTCAGGGGATCAGCCCCAGCATTTT	CASSFSGDQPQHF
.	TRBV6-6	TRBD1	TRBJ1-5	TGTGCCAGCTTAGGGACAGGGGGCAATCAGCCCCAGCATTTT	CASLGTGGNQPQHF
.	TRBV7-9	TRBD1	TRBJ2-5	TGTGCCAGCAGTAGGACAGGGCTAGAGACCCAGTACTTC	CASSRTGLETQYF
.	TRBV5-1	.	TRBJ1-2	TGCGCCAGCACGGACGGAAACTATGGCTACACCTTC	CASTDGNYGYTF
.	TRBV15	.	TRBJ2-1	TGTGCCACCAGCAGAGATCAGGGGTCTGAGCAGTTCTTC	CATSRDQGSEQFF
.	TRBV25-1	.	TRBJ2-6	TGTGCCAGCAGTGGGGGCAGGTCGGGCTCTGGGGCCAACGTCCTGACTTTC	CASSGGRSGSGANVLTF
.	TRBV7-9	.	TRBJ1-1	TGTGCCAGCAGCTTATACTATTGGGAAGCTTTCTTT	CASSLYYWEAFF
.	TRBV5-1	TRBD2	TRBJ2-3	TGCGCCAGCAGGGGGACTAGCGCCACAGATACGCAGTATTTT	CASRGTSATDTQYF
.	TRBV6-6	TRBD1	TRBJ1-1	TGTGCCAGCAGCAGGACAGGGGATAGGAACACTGAAGCTTTCTTT	CASSRTGDRNTEAFF
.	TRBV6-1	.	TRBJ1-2	TGTGCCAGCATAGAGGGGGATTTCTATGGCTACACCTTC	CASIEGDFYGYTF
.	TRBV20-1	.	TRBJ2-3	TGCAGTGCTGGCGAAACAGATACGCAGTATTTT	CSAGETDTQYF
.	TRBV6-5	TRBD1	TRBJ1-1	TGTGCCAGCAGTCACGACAGGGTGGTCACTGAAGCTTTCTTT	CASSHDRVVTEAFF
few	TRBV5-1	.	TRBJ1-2	TGCGCCAGCAGCTTGGATGGGTCCTATGGCTACACCTTC	CASSLDGSYGYTF
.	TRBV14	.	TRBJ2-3	TGTGCCAGCAGCCGTCGAATTCTTAGCACAGATACGCAGTATTTT	CASSRRILSTDTQYF
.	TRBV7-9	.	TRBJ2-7	TGTGCCAGCAGCTTAACGTTAGACTACGAGCAGTACTTC	CASSLTLDYEQYF
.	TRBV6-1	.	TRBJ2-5	TGTGCCAGCAGTGAAATGGCCGCAGGGAGGGAGACCCAGTACTTC	CASSEMAAGRETQYF
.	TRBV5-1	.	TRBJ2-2	TGCGCCAGCAGCTTGATGGGGAACACCGGGGAGCTGTTTTTT	CASSLMGNTGELFF
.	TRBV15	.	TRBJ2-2	TGTGCCACCAGCAGAGGAGGAGGGGCGGTGGGGGAGCTGTTTTTT	CATSRGGGAVGELFF
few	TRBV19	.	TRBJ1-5	TGTGCCAGTAGTTGGGGGGCGGATGGCAATCAGCCCCAGCATTTT	CASSWGADGNQPQHF
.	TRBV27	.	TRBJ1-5	TGTGCCAGCAGTTTATCAGGGACCATTAATCAGCCCCAGCATTTT	CASSLSGTINQPQHF
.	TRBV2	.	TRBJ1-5	TGTGCCAGCAGTGCGGGTTACGATAGCAATCAGCCCCAGCATTTT	CASSAGYDSNQPQHF
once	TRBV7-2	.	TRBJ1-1	TGTGCCAGCAGCCCACGGGACACACAAGCTTTCTTT	CASSPRDTQAFF
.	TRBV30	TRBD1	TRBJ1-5	TGTGCCTGGAGTGTGGGGACAGGGGTTCAACCCCAGCATTTT	CAWSVGTGVQPQHF